This passage covers 14 T cell receptor beta chains from one sample sequenced in a study of blood T cell repertoires in COVID-19. Libraries were prepared by immunoSEQ multiplex PCR; TCRdb keeps only in-frame clonotypes and omits some of them. The sample carries about 180,000 clones, 60% to 80% recorded once. The sequenced sample consisted of PBMCs or T cells enriched from blood (not recorded which). All receptors come from a woman aged 50 to 60 who had recovered from COVID-19.

This chain links TRBV2 with TRBJ1-4; 7 bases agree with TRBD1. This CDR3 region has 15 residues. Germline CDR1 reads SNHLY; CDR2 reads FYNNEI. J gave up 8 bases and V 2 bases, and 8 bases lay outside the gene matches. The CDR3 bases are TGTGCCAGCAGTGAATTTGGGACAGCTCCGGAAAAACTGTTTTTT. This translates into CASSEFGTAPEKLFF.

There are a few counts of this clone. The chain recombines TRBV5-5 with TRBJ2-3, with a possible D match to TRBD2 (6 bases). This CDR3 has 16 residues. V was trimmed by 3 bases and J by 3 bases, leaving 17 bases between them. From germline, CDR1 is SGHKS and CDR2 YYEKEE (reference sequence). In nucleotides, the CDR3 is TGTGCCAGCAGCTCTACGGAGGGAGTCGGGACAGATACGCAGTATTTT. It specifies CASSSTEGVGTDTQYF.

The chain recombines TRBV6-5 with TRBJ2-3; TRBD1 agrees at 7 bases. Trimming removed 8 bases from V and 2 bases from J; junction bases left unmatched: 4. CDR1 and CDR2 (germline): MNHEY, SVGAGI. The CDR3 is 13 residues long. The CDR3 protein is CASEGAITDTQYF. The CDR3, as DNA: TGTGCCAGCGAGGGGGCTATCACAGATACGCAGTATTTT.

This clone was observed once. This rearrangement joins TRBV2 to TRBJ2-1; D remains unclear. V lost 6 bases, J lost 5 bases, and 11 bases lay in between. The CDR3 runs 13 residues. From germline, CDR1 is SNHLY and CDR2 FYNNEI. This CDR3 is CASSLQTNNEQFF. In DNA, the CDR3 is TGTGCCAGCAGCCTTCAAACTAACAATGAGCAGTTCTTC.

This rearrangement joins TRBV5-4 to TRBJ2-5; 8 bases line up with TRBD1. Germline CDR1 and CDR2: SGHNT and YYREEE (reference sequence). The CDR3 covers 15 residues. V lost 0 bases to trimming and J lost 4 bases; unmatched junction nucleotides: 5. The CDR3: CASSLEQGVVETQYF. DNA of the CDR3: TGTGCCAGCAGCTTGGAACAGGGGGTCGTAGAGACCCAGTACTTC.

The CDR3 DNA reads TGTGCCAGCAGGACTCAGGGCTCCTACGAGCAGTACTTC. It codes for CASRTQGSYEQYF. This chain joins TRBV6-5 and TRBJ2-7, with a tentative D call TRBD1 (5 bases). Germline CDR1 and CDR2: MNHEY and SVGAGI. V was cut by 6 bases and J by 0 bases, with 9 bases left in between. This CDR3 has 13 amino acids.

CDR3 sequence (DNA): TGTGCCAGCAGCGCTTTTTACAGGGGAGGCTATGGCTACACCTTC. Translated, it gives CASSAFYRGGYGYTF. J is TRBJ1-2 and V is TRBV9, with 7 bases aligning to TRBD1. The CDR3 is made up of 15 amino acids. In germline, CDR1 is SGDLS, CDR2 YYNGEE. Unmatched junction bases numbered 9, after V lost 3 bases and J lost 4 bases.

This clone was seen only a few times. V and J are TRBV7-9 and TRBJ2-5; D possibly corresponds to TRBD2 (6 bases). The CDR3 contains 14 residues. Trimming left V 5 bases short and J 2 bases short, with 12 bases between. The germline gives CDR1 SEHNR, CDR2 FQNEAQ (reference sequence). DNA of the CDR3: TGTGCCAGCAGCGGCGGGGCAGTTCAAGAGACCCAGTACTTC. This gives the protein CASSGGAVQETQYF. The full variable domain, rest sourced from reference TRBV7-9 and TRBJ2-5, is DTGVSQNPRHKITKRGQNVTFRCDPISEHNRLYWYRQTLGQGPEFLTYFQNEAQLEKSRLLSDRFSAERPKGSFSTLEIQRTEQGDSAMYLCASSGGAVQETQYFGPGTRLLVL.

The V call is TRBV19, the J call TRBJ2-5; the D gene is possibly TRBD2 (6 bases). CDR1 and CDR2 (germline): LNHDA, SQIVND (reference sequence). V lost 5 bases, J lost 5 bases, and 15 bases lay in between. CDR3 length equals 14 residues. The CDR3 sequence: CASSSGAGGETQYF. As DNA, the CDR3 is TGTGCCAGTAGTTCCGGGGCCGGGGGTGAGACCCAGTACTTC.

The chain employs TRBV2 and TRBJ1-1, with 7 positions matching TRBD1. This CDR3 has 15 residues. In germline, CDR1 is SNHLY, CDR2 FYNNEI. Trimming at V came to 6 bases and at J to 0 bases, leaving 7 bases not matched to a gene. CDR3 sequence reads: CASSLGTAMNTEAFF. CDR3 nucleotide sequence: TGTGCCAGCAGCCTTGGGACAGCCATGAACACTGAAGCTTTCTTT.

This chain connects TRBV30 to TRBJ2-3; D is possibly TRBD2 (5 bases). Germline assignment: CDR1 GTSNPN and CDR2 SVGIG (reference sequence). There are 15 residues in the CDR3. The ends were cut back, 0 bases at V and 2 bases at J, with 12 bases in the middle. CDR3 sequence (DNA): TGTGCCTGGAGTGTTTCCCTAGCCCCCACAGATACGCAGTATTTT. Translation: CAWSVSLAPTDTQYF.

This rearrangement joins TRBV9 to TRBJ2-3; 8 bases fit TRBD2. CDR1 SGDLS and CDR2 YYNGEE come from the germline V gene. Trimming removed 0 bases from V and 4 bases from J; junction bases left unmatched: 7. The CDR3 spans 16 residues. CDR3 nucleotide sequence: TGTGCCAGCAGCGTAGCTTCGGGAGGGCCTGCAGATACGCAGTATTTT. Translating gives CASSVASGGPADTQYF.

This clone came up a few times. J is TRBJ1-4 and V is TRBV11-2, with D unclear. The CDR3 consists of 14 residues. The V end lost 1 base, the J end lost 13 bases, and 16 bases lay between the germline ends. From germline, CDR1 is SGHAT and CDR2 FQNNGV. The CDR3 loop reads CASSLVPPRDLLFF. As DNA, the CDR3 is TGTGCCAGCAGCTTAGTACCCCCTCGGGATTTACTGTTTTTT. Using reference TRBV11-2 and TRBJ1-4 for the parts outside the CDR3, the full variable domain is EAGVAQSPRYKIIEKRQSVAFWCNPISGHATLYWYQQILGQGPKLLIQFQNNGVVDDSQLPKDRFSAERLKGVDSTLKIQPAKLEDSAVYLCASSLVPPRDLLFFGSGTQLSVL.

This clone was detected once. The chain has TRBV6-1 and TRBJ2-3; TRBD1 matches at 12 bases. Germline V gene lookup returns CDR1 MNHNS and CDR2 SASEGT. This CDR3 is 15 amino acids long. The ends lost 3 bases at V and 7 bases at J; junction bases unmatched: 5. This CDR3 is CASSDPGQGAYTQYF. The CDR3 coding sequence is TGTGCCAGCAGTGATCCGGGACAGGGGGCGTATACGCAGTATTTT.